Listed below are T cell receptor beta chains from one sample, sequenced in a study of T cell responses to AZD1222 COVID-19 vaccine. Measured with immunoSEQ multiplex PCR; TCRdb has only the in-frame clones, and not every one. The sample holds about 120,000 clones, roughly nine tenths seen once. The specimen comprised peripheral blood, sampled 28 days after the second AZD1222 dose. These receptor sequences come from an adult who received the AZD1222 COVID-19 vaccine. The conserved cysteine and the conserved F or W are not part of the CDR3 here.

v_gene: TRBV9; CDR3aa: ASSDPLVGETQY
v_gene: TRBV6-5; CDR3aa: ASSYQGGWNEKLF
v_gene: TRBV19; CDR3aa: ASRFGDRGNQPQH
v_gene: TRBV9; CDR3aa: ASSVVGQGSTEAF
v_gene: TRBV27; CDR3aa: ASSQRNSGNTIY
v_gene: TRBV6-5; CDR3aa: ASRRTVNQPQH
v_gene: TRBV5-1; CDR3aa: ASSPSVSGNTEAF
v_gene: TRBV7-2; CDR3aa: ASSLNRGRDGYT
v_gene: TRBV7-2; CDR3aa: ASSPSPVAYEQY
v_gene: TRBV18; CDR3aa: ASSPMDSGNTIY
v_gene: TRBV18; CDR3aa: ASLSGTGGEAF
v_gene: TRBV19; CDR3aa: ASSIGSGGGNQPQH
v_gene: TRBV10-3; CDR3aa: AISDGQGTNEQF
v_gene: TRBV29-1; CDR3aa: SVEDKDKHYGYT
v_gene: TRBV2; CDR3aa: ASSDRNRDRGEAF
v_gene: TRBV4-2; CDR3aa: ASSQGAGQPSNEKLF
v_gene: TRBV7-9; CDR3aa: ASSPGWDREQF
v_gene: TRBV11-2; CDR3aa: ASSLILAASEQF
v_gene: TRBV13; CDR3aa: ACSFGGTGAYEQY
v_gene: TRBV7-9; CDR3aa: ASSLWGVGSYEQY
v_gene: TRBV14; CDR3aa: ASSQETTGYNEQF
v_gene: TRBV5-1; CDR3aa: ASSLAPRGNTEAF
v_gene: TRBV5-8; CDR3aa: ASTNRGLVLH
v_gene: TRBV5-5; CDR3aa: ASSQTSRGSYNEQF